This TCR beta chain was recorded in a study of T-cell reconstitution after alpha-beta-depleted transplantation in children (TCRdb year 2016). Regarding the study in general: Using TCR repertoire profiling, the study followed T-cell immune reconstitution in a quantitative way in children after TCRalphabeta/CD19-depleted allogeneic hematopoietic cell transplantation. Results and caveats for the whole study, not just this receptor: Hyperexpanded clone frequencies declined over subsequent months; after one year, T-cell counts and TCRbeta diversity were mostly attributed to newly produced T cells. In some patients, high TCRbeta diversity at day 60 was attributed to recipient T cells and intrathymic progenitors that had survived conditioning. The apparently early alphabetaT-cell count recovery about two months after transplant was reportedly dependent on only several hundred rapidly expanded clones derived from non-depleted graft cells.

The label giving this sample's treatment or condition can be read as: allogeneic hematopoietic cell transplantation with graft depleted of TCRalphabeta T cells and CD19 B cells. TCRalphabeta/CD19-depleted allogeneic hematopoietic cell grafts were given to the transplant recipients, all of whom were children. Libraries were built with PCR. This sample was sequenced with an Illumina HiSeq 2500. TCR libraries were prepared with molecular barcoding, using unique molecular identifiers to normalize TCRbeta repertoire quantification. The public sequencing data were trimmed at Q25 with fastp and processed into clonotypes with MiXCR by TCRdb, which kept only in-frame beta chains. When rows share a CDR3 protein, they turn into one entry using the most common DNA and genes. The sample records nearly 250,000 distinct CDR3 sequences, approximately 8% of which are singletons. 5% to 8% of the sample is held by the ten biggest clonotypes.

This clonotype was counted many times. No antigen is known for it. No per-base quality is available; no much larger clone lies one base away. The TCR comes from a male patient between 5 and 17 years old who had a stem cell transplant for acute lymphoblastic leukemia, so the T cells may come from the graft donor. The specimen was PBMCs, mostly from graft donor cells, collected 180 days after TCRalphabeta/CD19-depleted stem cell transplant.

The base sequence is TGCAGTGCTAGAGCTGTGCAGGGTACAACTAATGAAAAACTGTTTTTT. This encodes CSARAVQGTTNEKLFF. The V gene is TRBV20-1 and the J gene is TRBJ1-4, with TRBD1 perhaps the D gene, on 5 matching bases. From the cysteine up to the phenylalanine, the CDR3 has a length of 16 residues. The sequence is cut down to CDR3 DNA, 48 bases in frame from base 1. CDR1 and CDR2, looked up from the germline V gene (reference sequence), are DFQATT and SNEGSKA. V is clipped by 1 base and J by 0 bases, and the sequence between their germline boundaries is 12 bases long.